The 3 T cell receptor beta chains presented below share a single source sample, sequenced in a study of sequential checkpoint blockade in melanoma. As to treatment: randomized to nivolumab then ipilimumab (arm A) or the reverse (arm B). Repertoires were generated with immunoSEQ multiplex PCR, while TCRdb's copy carries only in-frame clones and drops some. Counted here are about 19,000 clones, 26% occurring once; the ten biggest clones make up 7.2%. Sequencing used tumor tissue (inferred from file names), obtained from a patient given nivolumab and ipilimumab in sequence. The receptors stem from a human donor with melanoma.

The V gene is TRBV5-1, the J gene TRBJ2-7; D possibly corresponds to TRBD1 (6 bases). Deletions cut 1 base from V and 3 bases from J, with 11 bases between. There are 14 residues in the CDR3. Germline V gene sequence: CDR1 SGHRS, CDR2 YFSETQ. This CDR3 is CASSLTGFNYEQYF. The CDR3, as DNA: TGCGCCAGCAGCTTGACAGGGTTTAACTACGAGCAGTACTTC.

Only a few counts were recorded for this clone. The J gene is TRBJ1-2, the V gene TRBV7-2; TRBD1 agrees at 8 bases. Losses at the gene ends were 5 bases for V and 10 bases for J; bases not matched to a gene: 9. The germline V gene has CDR1 SGHTA and CDR2 FQGNSA. The CDR3 consists of 13 residues. The CDR3 DNA sequence: TGTGCCAGCAGCCCGCGGAACAGGGGGACCTACACCTTC. It encodes CASSPRNRGTYTF.

This clone appeared many times. This chain joins TRBV11-3 and TRBJ2-5; 7 positions match TRBD2. V lost 5 bases to trimming and J lost 2 bases; unmatched junction nucleotides: 20. The CDR3 is 19 residues long. CDR1 is SGHNT, CDR2 YENEEA, per germline. The CDR3 loop reads CASSPPGGGEAFHQETQYF. CDR3 sequence (DNA): TGTGCCAGCAGCCCCCCGGGTGGGGGGGAGGCCTTCCATCAAGAGACCCAGTACTTC.